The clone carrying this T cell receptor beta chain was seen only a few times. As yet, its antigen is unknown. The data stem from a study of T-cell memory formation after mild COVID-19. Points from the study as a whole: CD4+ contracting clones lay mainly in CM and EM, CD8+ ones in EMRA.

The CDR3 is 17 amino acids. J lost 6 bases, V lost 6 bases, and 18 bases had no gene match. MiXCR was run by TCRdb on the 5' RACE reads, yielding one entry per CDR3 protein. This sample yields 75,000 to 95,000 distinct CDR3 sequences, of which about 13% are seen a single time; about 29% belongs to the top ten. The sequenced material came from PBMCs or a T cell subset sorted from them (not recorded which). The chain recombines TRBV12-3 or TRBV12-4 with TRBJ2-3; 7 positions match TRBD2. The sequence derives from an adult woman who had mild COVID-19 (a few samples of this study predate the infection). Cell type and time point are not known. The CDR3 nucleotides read TGTGCCAGCAGCCCCTCGGGGGTAGCGGCGGGGGTTGATACGCAGTATTTT. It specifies CASSPSGVAAGVDTQYF.